A selection of T cell receptor beta chains follows, all from one sample in a study of blood T cell repertoires in COVID-19. Some clones are missing from TCRdb's copy, which holds only in-frame ones; the method was immunoSEQ multiplex PCR. The table lists some 260,000 clones, about 85% of them singletons. Source material: peripheral blood. Receptors were obtained from a man aged 18 to 30 with active or convalescent COVID-19. The CDR3 runs from the conserved cysteine through the conserved F or W. Fields, in order: J gene, V gene, clone size, D gene, CDR3 DNA, CDR3 protein. D genes are given only for firm matches. Where a row states a size, it is once, few, many or the class of an expanded clone; other rows omit it.

TRBJ2-2 | TRBV20-1 | - | - | TGCAGTGCCCACCGGTCCGGGGAGCTGTTTTTT | CSAHRSGELFF
TRBJ1-6 | TRBV4-3 | - | - | TGCGCCAGCAGCCAAGATCTTCGGGGGGTCGGATCACCCCTCCACTTT | CASSQDLRGVGSPLHF
TRBJ1-2 | TRBV6-5 | many | TRBD1 | TGTGCCAGCAGTTACTCCACCGGAGGGGGCGATGGCTACACCTTC | CASSYSTGGGDGYTF
TRBJ2-1 | TRBV6-5 | - | TRBD2 | TGTGCCAGCAGAGCTAGCGGAAGCTCCTACAATGAGCAGTTCTTC | CASRASGSSYNEQFF
TRBJ1-1 | TRBV7-9 | - | TRBD1 | TGTGCCAGCAGCTTAGAGGGGGACAGGGCGATTTCTGCGAACACTGAAGCTTTCTTT | CASSLEGDRAISANTEAFF
TRBJ2-3 | TRBV6-5 | - | - | TGTGCCAGCAGTTACCTCGACGGGGGGCGAGATACGCAGTATTTT | CASSYLDGGRDTQYF
TRBJ2-3 | TRBV7-9 | - | TRBD2 | TGTGCCAGCAGCTTAGGAGCGGGAGAAACAGATACGCAGTATTTT | CASSLGAGETDTQYF
TRBJ1-4 | TRBV24-1 | - | - | TGTGCCACCAGTGCGGGGGATAATGAAAAACTGTTTTTT | CATSAGDNEKLFF
TRBJ2-1 | TRBV7-2 | - | TRBD2 | TGTGCCAGCAGCCCGCGGGGGAAAAACGGGGAGCAGTTCTTC | CASSPRGKNGEQFF
TRBJ2-1 | TRBV2 | - | - | TGTGCCACCGAAAAGGACACTCCTGAGCAGTTCTTC | CATEKDTPEQFF
TRBJ1-1 | TRBV19 | - | - | TGTGCCAGTACTACCCACCAGGGCGCCAACACTGAAGCTTTCTTT | CASTTHQGANTEAFF
TRBJ2-1 | TRBV7-2 | - | - | TGTGCCAGCAGCCCCCCGGGACTCCGGACCTACAATGAGCAGTTCTTC | CASSPPGLRTYNEQFF
TRBJ2-1 | TRBV5-6 | - | - | TGTGCCAGCAGCCCCCCAAGGGGCGGGGACTTCAATGAGCAGTTCTTC | CASSPPRGGDFNEQFF
TRBJ2-2 | TRBV19 | - | TRBD2 | TGTGCCAGTAGTATCTTAGCGGGGGACACCGGGGAGCTGTTTTTT | CASSILAGDTGELFF
TRBJ2-2 | TRBV5-8 | - | TRBD1 | TGTGCCAGCAGCTTGTGGAGTTCGACAGGGTGGTCCGGGGAGCTGTTTTTT | CASSLWSSTGWSGELFF
TRBJ1-4 | TRBV19 | - | - | TGTGCCAGTAGTATAGTACGGGGGTCTAATGAAAAACTGTTTTTT | CASSIVRGSNEKLFF
TRBJ2-3 | TRBV20-1 | - | TRBD1 | TGCAGTGCCAGTCCAGGGGGCTTCACAGATACGCAGTATTTT | CSASPGGFTDTQYF
TRBJ1-2 | TRBV4-3 | - | TRBD1 | TGCGCCAGCAGCCCCTATGAGATCTCAGGGGGGATTGGTGGCTACACCTTC | CASSPYEISGGIGGYTF
TRBJ2-7 | TRBV11-1 | - | TRBD2 | TGTGCCAGCAGCCCACGGACTAGCGGGATCTCCTACGAGCAGTACTTC | CASSPRTSGISYEQYF
TRBJ2-1 | TRBV7-2 | - | TRBD2 | TGTGCCAGCAGCCAGATAACGTTAGCGGGGGACTCCTACAATGAGCAGTTCTTC | CASSQITLAGDSYNEQFF
TRBJ1-2 | TRBV18 | - | - | TGTGCCAGCTCACCACAATCTCTACCTAACTATGGCTACACCTTC | CASSPQSLPNYGYTF
TRBJ2-7 | TRBV4-1 | - | - | TGCGCCAGCAGCCAAGATCTCCACAGCACCTACGAGCAGTACTTC | CASSQDLHSTYEQYF
TRBJ1-1 | TRBV19 | - | - | TGTGCCACCCAGGGGTGGATCATGAACACTGAAGCTTTCTTT | CATQGWIMNTEAFF
TRBJ2-2 | TRBV5-1 | - | TRBD1 | TGCGCCAGCAGTTCGGGACAGGGATTGAACACCGGGGAGCTGTTTTTT | CASSSGQGLNTGELFF
TRBJ1-5 | TRBV30 | - | - | TGTGCCTGGAGTGGGGGAGGACATCAGCCCCAGCATTTT | CAWSGGGHQPQHF
TRBJ1-2 | TRBV5-6 | once | TRBD1 | TGTGCCAGCAGCTTATGGACAGGCTATGGCTACACCTTC | CASSLWTGYGYTF
TRBJ1-6 | TRBV7-2 | - | - | TGTGCCAGCAGCTTAAGTATGCGGGGGGATTCACCCCTCCACTTT | CASSLSMRGDSPLHF
TRBJ2-7 | TRBV6-1 | - | TRBD2 | TGTGCCAGCAGTCAAGCGGGAGGCGGCGAGCAGTACTTC | CASSQAGGGEQYF
TRBJ2-3 | TRBV7-9 | - | - | TGTGCCAGCAGCTCCCCCCCCTCCGGGGAAACAGATACGCAGTATTTT | CASSSPPSGETDTQYF
TRBJ1-5 | TRBV6-5 | - | - | TGTGCCAGCAGCTCCCCCGGGAACAATCAGCCCCAGCATTTT | CASSSPGNNQPQHF
TRBJ1-1 | TRBV6-5 | - | - | TGTGCCAGCAGGTCTATGGGGGCCCGGACTGAAGCTTTCTTT | CASRSMGARTEAFF
TRBJ2-5 | TRBV28 | - | TRBD2 | TGTGCCAGCAGTACAGGGCCACTAGCGGGAGAGGCAGAGACCCAGTACTTC | CASSTGPLAGEAETQYF
TRBJ2-3 | TRBV7-3 | - | - | TGTGCCAGCAGCTTAAGGTTTGGAGGGATTAGCACAGATACGCAGTATTTT | CASSLRFGGISTDTQYF
TRBJ2-2 | TRBV7-2 | - | - | TGTGCCAGCAGCTCCGTCTGGAACACCGGGGAGCTGTTTTTT | CASSSVWNTGELFF
TRBJ1-2 | TRBV15 | once | - | TGTGCCACCAGCACAGGGGATTTCTATGGCTACACCTTC | CATSTGDFYGYTF
TRBJ1-4 | TRBV19 | - | TRBD1 | TGTGCCAGTAGTTCCGACAGGGAAACTAATGAAAAACTGTTTTTT | CASSSDRETNEKLFF
TRBJ2-3 | TRBV5-1 | - | TRBD1 | TGCGCCAGCAGCTTGGGGACAGGGCGACGAGATACGCAGTATTTT | CASSLGTGRRDTQYF
TRBJ2-7 | TRBV7-2 | - | - | TGTGCCAGCAGCGCAGGGGACGGCGGTACCTACGAGCAGTACTTC | CASSAGDGGTYEQYF
TRBJ2-1 | TRBV7-9 | - | TRBD2 | TGTGCCAGCAGCTTAATTCCCACAGGGACTAGTGTTGAGCAGTTCTTC | CASSLIPTGTSVEQFF
TRBJ1-2 | TRBV28 | few | - | TGTGCCAGCAGTTTACTCACAGGGACCGAGGGACCTGGCTACACCTTC | CASSLLTGTEGPGYTF